The 27 T cell receptor beta chains presented below share a single source sample, sequenced in a study of siplizumab effects on memory and regulatory T cells. The protocol was immunoSEQ multiplex PCR, while the TCRdb copy is restricted to in-frame clones and leaves out a portion. The sample lists 62,000 or so clones; approximately 87% were seen once. Sequenced: memory CD4+ T cells sorted from blood. Receptor source: a human donor in good health.

The chain is built from TRBV5-4 and TRBJ1-2; possibly TRBD1 for D (5 bases). From germline, CDR1 is SGHNT and CDR2 YYREEE (reference sequence). V shed 4 bases and J shed 2 bases, with 12 bases lying between them. This CDR3 is 14 amino acids long. DNA for the CDR3: TGTGCCAGCAGCCTTAAGTGGGGGAACTATGGCTACACCTTC. As protein: CASSLKWGNYGYTF.

This chain uses TRBV5-6 with TRBJ1-2; TRBD1 matches 7 bases. In germline, CDR1 is SGHDT, CDR2 YYEEEE. The CDR3 covers 14 residues. After removal of 4 bases from V and 4 bases from J, the junction contained 7 bases not matched to a gene. CDR3 region: CASSQGQLLYGYTF. CDR3 DNA: TGTGCCAGCAGCCAGGGACAGCTCCTCTATGGCTACACCTTC.

CDR3 in amino acids: CSVTGGQETQYF. The CDR3 DNA reads as TGCAGCGTGACAGGGGGTCAAGAGACCCAGTACTTC. V is TRBV29-1 and J is TRBJ2-5; TRBD1 matches 9 bases. Trimming at V came to 6 bases and at J to 2 bases, leaving 1 base not matched to a gene. Germline V gene data show CDR1 as SQVTM and CDR2 as ANQGSEA. This CDR3 contains 12 residues.

There are a few counts of this clone. The rearrangement joins TRBV7-8 to TRBJ2-4, with TRBD1 matching over 8 bases. Germline CDR1 is SGHVS and CDR2 is FQNEAQ. The CDR3 contains 14 residues. Germline trimming cut 3 bases from V and 4 bases from J; bases unmatched to any gene: 2. CDR3 protein: CASSFDRGKNIQYF. As DNA, the CDR3 is TGTGCCAGCAGCTTTGACAGGGGAAAAAACATTCAGTACTTC.

The rearrangement uses TRBV7-3 and TRBJ1-3; D not certain. The CDR3 is 13 amino acids. Looked up from germline, CDR1 is SGHTA and CDR2 is FQGTGA. Trimming removed 3 bases from V and 3 bases from J, with 6 bases in between. CDR3 loop: CASSFSYGNTIYF. CDR3 in DNA: TGTGCCAGCAGCTTTTCGTATGGAAACACCATATATTTT. The full variable domain, in which reference TRBV7-3 and TRBJ1-3 provide the parts outside the CDR3, is GAGVSQTPSNKVTEKGKYVELRCDPISGHTALYWYRQSLGQGPEFLIYFQGTGAADDSGLPNDRFFAVRPEGSVSTLKIQRTERGDSAVYLCASSFSYGNTIYFGEGSWLTVV.

The rearrangement joins TRBV9 to TRBJ2-5, with unresolved D. This CDR3 contains 13 residues. V shed 4 bases and J shed 1 base, with 8 bases lying between them. The germline gives CDR1 SGDLS, CDR2 YYNGEE. The CDR3 spells CASSLRVQETQYF. The CDR3 region has the DNA TGTGCCAGCAGCCTTAGAGTCCAAGAGACCCAGTACTTC.

V gene TRBV9 combines with J gene TRBJ2-7; D uncertain. V was trimmed by 3 bases and J by 0 bases, leaving 7 bases between them. In germline, CDR1 is SGDLS, CDR2 YYNGEE. The CDR3 runs to 13 residues. The CDR3 protein is CASSAESSYEQYF. The CDR3 coding sequence is TGTGCCAGCAGCGCCGAGAGCTCCTACGAGCAGTACTTC.

This clone has just one count. The chain joins TRBV5-1 to TRBJ2-1; 13 nucleotides line up with TRBD2. CDR3 length equals 15 residues. Germline V CDR1 and CDR2: SGHRS, YFSETQ. J gave up 6 bases and V 3 bases, and 3 bases lay outside the gene matches. CDR3 in amino acids: CASSSTSGGANEQFF. In DNA form, the CDR3 reads TGCGCCAGCAGCTCCACTAGCGGGGGGGCCAATGAGCAGTTCTTC.

The rearrangement joins TRBV19 to TRBJ2-3; 7 positions match TRBD1. The germline V gene has CDR1 LNHDA and CDR2 SQIVND (reference sequence). After removal of 5 bases from V and 3 bases from J, the junction contained 14 bases not matched to a gene. There are 17 residues in the CDR3. The CDR3 coding sequence is TGTGCCAGTAGTTCCGCTATTGCCAGGGGGTGGACAGATACGCAGTATTTT. Amino acids: CASSSAIARGWTDTQYF.

This sequence joins TRBV2 and TRBJ2-7, with 16 bases that match TRBD2. The V gene's germline CDR1 is SNHLY and CDR2 FYNNEI. The CDR3 runs to 16 residues. The V gene end was trimmed by 3 bases and the J gene end by 4 bases; junction bases not matched to a gene: 3. DNA of the CDR3: TGTGCCAGCAGTGACTCGGGACTAGCGGGAGGGTACGAGCAGTACTTC. Its translation: CASSDSGLAGGYEQYF.

The J gene is TRBJ1-2, the V gene TRBV19; 7 bases are a match to TRBD1. Germline trimming cut 8 bases from V and 4 bases from J; bases unmatched to any gene: 13. This CDR3 contains 15 residues. CDR1 and CDR2 from the germline V gene are LNHDA and SQIVND (reference sequence). This CDR3 reads CASYSDRERGYGYTF. CDR3 bases: TGTGCCAGTTACTCCGACAGGGAACGTGGCTATGGCTACACCTTC.

The chain is built from TRBV5-4 and TRBJ2-5; D call uncertain. The CDR3 is 15 amino acids. Trimming cost V 1 base and J 6 bases, with 16 bases left between them. The germline V gene encodes CDR1 SGHNT and CDR2 YYREEE (reference sequence). The CDR3 bases are TGTGCCAGCAGCTTGTCTCCCAGCACAGTACAGACCCAGTACTTC. Translated: CASSLSPSTVQTQYF.

The rearrangement joins TRBV7-3 to TRBJ2-5; 11 nucleotides match TRBD1. The CDR3 runs 16 residues. Germline CDR1 and CDR2: SGHTA and FQGTGA. Trimming at V came to 5 bases and at J to 4 bases, leaving 9 bases not matched to a gene. The CDR3 DNA sequence: TGTGCCAGCAGCCCCGGGACAGGGGGGATGGGAGAGACCCAGTACTTC. Its translation: CASSPGTGGMGETQYF.

V is TRBV7-2 and J is TRBJ2-2; D not resolved. CDR1 is SGHTA, CDR2 FQGNSA, per germline. Trimming removed 4 bases at V and 1 base at J, with 10 bases between. This CDR3 comprises 15 residues. This CDR3 is CASSSQHGNTGELFF. The CDR3 nucleotides read TGTGCCAGCAGCTCACAGCACGGGAACACCGGGGAGCTGTTTTTT.

The rearrangement links TRBV18 to TRBJ2-5; either TRBD1 or TRBD2 may supply D (6 bases each). Germline CDR1 KGHSH, CDR2 LQKENI. The CDR3 runs to 15 residues. Deletions cut 3 bases from V and 5 bases from J, with 16 bases between. CDR3 DNA sequence: TGTGCCAGCTCACCCGTCACGGGGGCGAGGGAGACCCAGTACTTC. Its protein product is CASSPVTGARETQYF.

This chain joins TRBV19 and TRBJ2-7, with 8 positions matching TRBD1. The CDR3 runs 15 residues. J gave up 3 bases and V 4 bases, and 8 bases lay outside the gene matches. CDR1 LNHDA and CDR2 SQIVND come from the germline V gene (reference sequence). In DNA, the CDR3 is TGTGCCAGTAGTAGAAAGACAGGGGACCTCTACGAGCAGTACTTC. Encoded protein: CASSRKTGDLYEQYF.

The chain joins TRBV9 to TRBJ2-5; possibly TRBD2 for D (7 bases). The CDR3 is made up of 13 amino acids. In germline, CDR1 is SGDLS, CDR2 YYNGEE. Trimming pared 6 bases from V and 4 bases from J, leaving 13 bases between. CDR3 coding DNA: TGTGCCAGCAACAAAGGGGGGGCAGAGACCCAGTACTTC. It encodes CASNKGGAETQYF.

The chain employs TRBV29-1 and TRBJ1-1; D is perhaps TRBD1 (6 bases). V lost 7 bases and J 4 bases, leaving 19 bases between the germline ends. This CDR3 is built from 14 residues. Germline assignment: CDR1 SQVTM and CDR2 ANQGSEA. CDR3 amino acids: CSAWKWGQGTEAFF. The CDR3 DNA is TGCAGCGCATGGAAATGGGGGCAGGGCACTGAAGCTTTCTTT. The variable domain in full, with the rest retrieved from reference TRBV29-1 and TRBJ1-1, is SAVISQKPSRDICQRGTSLTIQCQVDSQVTMMFWYRQQPGQSLTLIATANQGSEATYESGFVIDKFPISRPNLTFSTLTVSNMSPEDSSIYLCSAWKWGQGTEAFFGQGTRLTVV.

The chain combines TRBV6-5 with TRBJ2-4; D uncertain. This CDR3 is 15 amino acids long. Trimming pared 2 bases from V and 3 bases from J, leaving 11 bases between. Germline lookup yields CDR1 MNHEY and CDR2 SVGAGI. CDR3 DNA sequence: TGTGCCAGCAGTTACACAGTCGGTGGCAAAAACATTCAGTACTTC. Translated, it gives CASSYTVGGKNIQYF.

The chain links TRBV6-1 to TRBJ1-4, with D tentatively TRBD1 (6 bases). Trimming removed 6 bases at V and 11 bases at J, with 22 bases between. CDR1 is MNHNS and CDR2 is SASEGT in the germline V gene. The CDR3 loop spans 15 amino acids. CDR3 sequence: CASSATGTDPRKLFF. The CDR3 DNA follows: TGTGCCAGCAGCGCGACAGGTACGGACCCTCGGAAACTGTTTTTT.

This clone showed up just once. This rearrangement joins TRBV30 to TRBJ1-2; D remains ambiguous. Germline V gives CDR1 GTSNPN, CDR2 SVGIG (reference sequence). The CDR3 totals 13 residues. The V gene lost 3 bases and the J gene lost 2 bases, with 10 bases spanning the gap. CDR3 amino acids: CAWSNLRNYGYTF. As DNA, the CDR3 is TGTGCCTGGAGCAACTTGCGGAACTATGGCTACACCTTC.

The rearrangement joins TRBV2 to TRBJ1-5, with D unresolved. The CDR3 has 13 amino acids. V lost 6 bases and J lost 11, with 17 bases in between. CDR1 SNHLY and CDR2 FYNNEI come from the germline V gene. The CDR3, as DNA: TGTGCCAGCAGCCGCCCCCGTCGCCCGGCCCAGCATTTT. Its translation is CASSRPRRPAQHF.

The V and J genes are TRBV2 and TRBJ1-6; D unresolved. The CDR3 runs to 14 residues. Trimming took 2 bases from V and 5 from J, leaving 7 bases between them. The germline CDR1 and CDR2 sequences are SNHLY and FYNNEI. The chain's CDR3 is CASSEQSHNSPLHF. CDR3 nucleotides: TGTGCCAGCAGTGAACAGAGTCATAATTCACCCCTCCACTTT.

This chain links TRBV5-1 with TRBJ1-1, with D possibly TRBD1 on 5 matching bases. This CDR3 has 16 residues. The V and J ends lost 5 bases and 0 bases respectively, with 17 bases between them. Per the germline V gene, CDR1 is SGHRS and CDR2 is YFSETQ. The CDR3 bases are TGCGCCAGCAGGGAACGGGTAGGGGCTCTGAACACTGAAGCTTTCTTT. It specifies CASRERVGALNTEAFF.

Only one count was recorded for this clone. The chain links TRBV11-2 to TRBJ1-2; 8 nucleotides match TRBD1. The CDR3 totals 15 residues. The V segment lost 7 bases and the J segment 5 bases; nucleotides outside the gene matches: 12. Germline loops: CDR1 SGHAT, CDR2 FQNNGV. Here the CDR3 reads CASTHQGAIHYGYTF. The CDR3, as DNA: TGTGCCAGCACCCACCAGGGGGCGATACATTATGGCTACACCTTC.

V gene TRBV11-1 combines with J gene TRBJ2-7; perhaps TRBD2 as D (6 bases). The ends were cut back, 5 bases at V and 3 bases at J, with 14 bases in the middle. Germline-derived CDR1 and CDR2 are SGHAT and FQDESV (reference sequence). The CDR3 has 14 amino acids. CDR3 in amino acids: CASSRSGYRYEQYF. CDR3 DNA sequence: TGTGCCAGCAGCCGTAGCGGCTACCGCTACGAGCAGTACTTC.

V is TRBV9 and J is TRBJ1-5, with 8 bases that match TRBD1. The CDR3 totals 14 residues. After removal of 3 bases from V and 7 bases from J, the junction contained 6 bases not matched to a gene. Germline values: CDR1 SGDLS, CDR2 YYNGEE. The CDR3 loop is CASSAGQGLQPQHF. DNA of the CDR3: TGTGCCAGCAGCGCTGGACAGGGCTTACAGCCCCAGCATTTT. The full variable domain, completed using reference TRBV9 and TRBJ1-5, is DSGVTQTPKHLITATGQRVTLRCSPRSGDLSVYWYQQSLDQGLQFLIQYYNGEERAKGNILERFSAQQFPDLHSELNLSSLELGDSALYFCASSAGQGLQPQHFGDGTRLSIL.